This entry lists 27 T cell receptor beta chains sequenced from one sample in a study of blood T cell repertoires in COVID-19 (TCRdb year 2020). Libraries were constructed by the immunoSEQ multiplex PCR assay. The table was pulled from immuneACCESS by TCRdb, which kept in-frame rearrangements only. Such tables lose some clones; where checked, under half of the loss comes from unresolved V genes, and the rest has no known cause. In this sample the table shows under 250,000 clones, about four fifths of which occur a single time. Around 3.4% of the sample rests with the top ten. The sample comprised PBMCs or T cells enriched from blood (not recorded which). The receptors were sampled from a woman aged 55 to 70 who had recovered from COVID-19.

The CDR3 nucleotides read TGTGCCAGCAGCCTCACAGGGGCGGGGGAAAAACTGTTTTTT. Amino acids: CASSLTGAGEKLFF. V and J are TRBV7-9 and TRBJ1-4, with 7 bases lining up with TRBD1. The germline V gene encodes CDR1 SEHNR and CDR2 FQNEAQ (reference sequence). With 5 bases clipped from V and 8 bases from J, the junction kept 8 bases outside the gene matches. The CDR3 is made up of 14 amino acids.

This chain links TRBV6-5 with TRBJ2-3; 8 positions match TRBD2. The V gene's germline CDR1 is MNHEY and CDR2 SVGAGI. The CDR3 has 15 amino acids. The trim removed 10 bases at V and 4 bases at J, leaving 13 bases unmatched. The CDR3, as DNA: TGTGCCACCAAGATAAGCGGGAGTAGGGCAGATACGCAGTATTTT. Protein sequence: CATKISGSRADTQYF.

V gene TRBV11-2 combines with J gene TRBJ2-1; D not resolved. From germline, CDR1 is SGHAT and CDR2 FQNNGV. The CDR3 covers 16 residues. The V end was cut by 3 bases, the J end by 0 bases, with 12 bases between. DNA of the CDR3: TGTGCCAGCAGCTTCGACGGCGGCAGCTCCTACAATGAGCAGTTCTTC. It codes for CASSFDGGSSYNEQFF.

This sequence joins TRBV19 and TRBJ1-1; TRBD1 matches 7 bases. The V and J ends lost 5 bases and 1 base, in that order; junction bases with no gene match: 4. The CDR3 is made up of 14 amino acids. CDR1 LNHDA and CDR2 SQIVND come from the germline V gene (reference sequence). CDR3 in amino acids: CASSGGQWNTEAFF. As DNA, the CDR3 is TGTGCCAGTAGTGGGGGACAGTGGAACACTGAAGCTTTCTTT.

The V and J genes are TRBV3-1 (or the pseudogene TRBV3-2) and TRBJ2-5, with 9 nucleotides matching TRBD2. The CDR3 is 16 residues long. Unmatched junction bases numbered 8, after V lost 2 bases and J lost 4 bases. Germline loops: CDR1 LGHDT, CDR2 YNNKEL (reference sequence). CDR3 in amino acids: CASSQIAGARLETQYF. The CDR3 region has the DNA TGTGCCAGCAGCCAAATAGCGGGGGCCCGACTAGAGACCCAGTACTTC.

The V call is TRBV7-9, the J call TRBJ1-5, with 9 bases aligning to TRBD1. The CDR3 is 18 residues long. CDR1 and CDR2 (germline): SEHNR, FQNEAQ (reference sequence). Unmatched junction bases numbered 11, after V lost 4 bases and J lost 1 base. The DNA for the CDR3 is TGTGCCAGCAGCTGGGGCGGGACAGGGAAAGGAAGCAATCAGCCCCAGCATTTT. Its translation is CASSWGGTGKGSNQPQHF.

This clone was seen a single time. The rearrangement links TRBV11-2 to TRBJ1-2; D perhaps matches TRBD1 (6 bases). The CDR3 length is 14 residues. The germline V gene encodes CDR1 SGHAT and CDR2 FQNNGV. V lost 4 bases, J lost 8 bases, and 17 bases lay in between. The CDR3 here is CASSSQGWSEGYTF. The CDR3 coding sequence is TGTGCCAGCAGCTCGCAGGGGTGGAGTGAGGGCTACACCTTC.

This clone was detected once. J is TRBJ1-6 and V is TRBV14; D is possibly TRBD1 (6 bases). Trimming took 4 bases from V and 4 from J, leaving 14 bases between them. Germline V gene data show CDR1 as SGHDN and CDR2 as FVKESK. This CDR3 region has 16 residues. The CDR3 DNA reads TGTGCCAGCAGCCCCCCCGGGACACAATATAATTCACCCCTCCACTTT. This sequence encodes CASSPPGTQYNSPLHF. Using reference TRBV14 and TRBJ1-6 for the parts outside the CDR3, the full variable domain is EAGVTQFPSHSVIEKGQTVTLRCDPISGHDNLYWYRRVMGKEIKFLLHFVKESKQDESGMPNNRFLAERTGGTYSTLKVQPAELEDSGVYFCASSPPGTQYNSPLHFGNGTRLTVT.

The chain links TRBV19 to TRBJ1-5; D is uncertain. There are 14 residues in the CDR3. V lost 3 bases and J lost 7, with 13 bases in between. The germline CDR1 and CDR2 sequences are LNHDA and SQIVND (reference sequence). The chain's CDR3 is CASSISGRAQPQHF. CDR3 nucleotides: TGTGCCAGTAGTATTTCTGGGAGAGCCCAGCCCCAGCATTTT.

The chain uses TRBV5-4 and TRBJ1-2; 7 bases are shared with TRBD1. The CDR3 length is 15 residues. Germline V gives CDR1 SGHNT, CDR2 YYREEE (reference sequence). J gave up 0 bases and V 3 bases, and 5 bases lay outside the gene matches. CDR3 sequence (DNA): TGTGCCAGCAGCTACGACAGGGCAGCTAACTATGGCTACACCTTC. Protein: CASSYDRAANYGYTF.

This chain connects TRBV5-5 to TRBJ1-5, with D tentatively TRBD1 (5 bases). V was trimmed by 4 bases and J by 7 bases, leaving 21 bases between them. This CDR3 region has 16 residues. Germline V gene sequence: CDR1 SGHKS, CDR2 YYEKEE (reference sequence). CDR3 in DNA: TGTGCCAGCAGCATGGCGCAGGGAATAGGCAGCCAGCCCCAGCATTTT. Residues: CASSMAQGIGSQPQHF.

This chain uses TRBV3-1 (or the pseudogene TRBV3-2) with TRBJ1-1, with D perhaps TRBD1 (5 bases). The germline V gene has CDR1 LGHDT and CDR2 YNNKEL (reference sequence). The V end lost 1 base, the J end lost 3 bases, and 9 bases lay between the germline ends. The CDR3 length is 14 residues. The CDR3 sequence is CASSQARGHTEAFF. CDR3 DNA sequence: TGTGCCAGCAGCCAAGCTAGGGGTCACACTGAAGCTTTCTTT.

The V call is TRBV10-3, the J call TRBJ2-1; 7 nucleotides line up with TRBD1. In germline, CDR1 is ENHRY, CDR2 SYGVKD. The V segment lost 6 bases and the J segment 10 bases; nucleotides outside the gene matches: 18. This CDR3 has 16 residues. The CDR3 region is CAISQLTGAVRREQFF. The DNA for the CDR3 is TGTGCCATCAGCCAACTAACAGGGGCGGTGAGAAGGGAGCAGTTCTTC.

The chain combines TRBV19 with TRBJ2-2, with TRBD1 matching 8 bases. V was clipped by 5 bases and J by 1 base; unmatched bases: 6. The germline V gene has CDR1 LNHDA and CDR2 SQIVND (reference sequence). The CDR3 sequence is 16 residues long. CDR3 sequence (DNA): TGTGCCAGTAGTCCCCACGGACAGGGGAACACCGGGGAGCTGTTTTTT. Protein product: CASSPHGQGNTGELFF.

The chain carries TRBV2 and TRBJ1-5, with 8 bases matching TRBD1. V was clipped by 5 bases and J by 7 bases; unmatched bases: 7. CDR1 and CDR2 (germline): SNHLY, FYNNEI. The CDR3 runs 14 residues. The CDR3 DNA follows: TGTGCCAGCAGTCTTGACAGGGGCGGGCAGCCCCAGCATTTT. As protein: CASSLDRGGQPQHF.

The J gene is TRBJ2-3, the V gene TRBV19; TRBD1 might be the D (6 bases). V gave up 3 bases and J gave up 7 bases, with 11 bases separating them. Germline V gives CDR1 LNHDA, CDR2 SQIVND (reference sequence). This CDR3 comprises 13 residues. The CDR3 bases are TGTGCCAGTAGTATTGGGACAACCAATACGCAGTATTTT. It is translated as CASSIGTTNTQYF.

The J gene is TRBJ2-1, the V gene TRBV7-8; a weak D match, TRBD1 (5 bases). The V and J ends lost 1 base and 9 bases respectively, with 16 bases between them. Germline lookup yields CDR1 SGHVS and CDR2 FQNEAQ. The CDR3 consists of 15 residues. The DNA for the CDR3 is TGTGCCAGCAGCTTAGTTGGTCAGGGAAAGGGTGAGCAGTTCTTC. Protein product: CASSLVGQGKGEQFF.

The V gene is TRBV3-1 (or the pseudogene TRBV3-2), the J gene TRBJ1-2; tentatively, D is TRBD1 (5 bases). The V end lost 1 base, the J end lost 4 bases, and 16 bases lay between the germline ends. CDR3 size: 16 residues. Germline loops: CDR1 LGHDT, CDR2 YNNKEL (reference sequence). The CDR3 loop is CASSQGVSRVSYGYTF. In DNA, the CDR3 is TGTGCCAGCAGCCAAGGGGTCAGCAGGGTGAGCTATGGCTACACCTTC.

This chain's CDR3 is CSASEPQYEKLFF. The CDR3 DNA is TGCAGTGCTAGTGAGCCACAGTATGAAAAACTGTTTTTT. This rearrangement joins TRBV20-1 to TRBJ1-4; D not resolved. The CDR3 totals 13 residues. Trimming took 3 bases from V and 6 from J, leaving 11 bases between them. Germline assignment: CDR1 DFQATT and CDR2 SNEGSKA (reference sequence).

This clone appeared a few times. This chain links TRBV6-1 with TRBJ2-3, with 7 bases aligning to TRBD2. CDR3 length: 14 amino acids. With 3 bases clipped from V and 4 bases from J, the junction kept 4 bases outside the gene matches. The germline CDR1 and CDR2 sequences are MNHNS and SASEGT. The CDR3 DNA is TGTGCCAGCAGTGAGGGGGGGGTCCCAGATACGCAGTATTTT. It specifies CASSEGGVPDTQYF.

This chain links TRBV7-2 with TRBJ2-3, with TRBD2 as a possible D gene (6 bases). The CDR3 extends over 16 amino acids. Germline-derived CDR1 and CDR2 are SGHTA and FQGNSA. V was clipped by 3 bases and J by 1 base, with 14 bases between them. CDR3 nucleotide sequence: TGTGCCAGCAGCTTTCTGGGGGGTGGAGGCACAGATACGCAGTATTTT. Its translation is CASSFLGGGGTDTQYF.

The table lists this clone with a count of one. The V gene is TRBV4-3, the J gene TRBJ2-6; a possible D gene is TRBD2 (5 bases). The V and J ends lost 6 bases and 0 bases respectively, with 9 bases between them. This CDR3 region has 15 residues. Germline V CDR1 and CDR2: LGHNA, YSLEER. CDR3 nucleotides: TGCGCCAGCAGTCGTGGGAGCTCTGGGGCCAACGTCCTGACTTTC. Protein: CASSRGSSGANVLTF.

The chain recombines TRBV28 with TRBJ1-3, with a tentative D call TRBD1 (5 bases). CDR3 length: 15 residues. Germline V gene sequence: CDR1 MDHEN, CDR2 SYDVKM. Trimming removed 8 bases at V and 4 bases at J, with 18 bases between. The CDR3 loop is CASVSGGVAGNTIYF. Here the CDR3 DNA reads TGTGCCAGCGTCAGCGGAGGGGTTGCGGGAAACACCATATATTTT. The full variable domain, in which reference TRBV28 and TRBJ1-3 provide the parts outside the CDR3, is DVKVTQSSRYLVKRTGEKVFLECVQDMDHENMFWYRQDPGLGLRLIYFSYDVKMKEKGDIPEGYSVSREKKERFSLILESASTNQTSMYLCASVSGGVAGNTIYFGEGSWLTVV.

The chain carries TRBV18 and TRBJ1-2; D perhaps matches TRBD1 (5 bases). The V gene's germline CDR1 is KGHSH and CDR2 LQKENI. The V and J ends lost 4 bases and 4 bases respectively, with 10 bases between them. The CDR3 consists of 13 residues. This CDR3 is CASSQGTFYGYTF. As DNA, the CDR3 is TGTGCCAGCTCACAAGGGACTTTCTATGGCTACACCTTC.

The chain joins TRBV19 to TRBJ1-4; D is ambiguous. CDR1 is LNHDA, CDR2 SQIVND, per germline (reference sequence). This CDR3 region has 11 residues. Trimming pared 3 bases from V and 7 bases from J, leaving 3 bases between. This chain's CDR3 is CASSMREKLFF. CDR3 sequence (DNA): TGTGCCAGTAGTATGCGTGAAAAACTGTTTTTT.

This clone has just one count. The chain couples TRBV6-2 or TRBV6-3 to TRBJ1-2; 7 positions match TRBD1. Per the germline V gene, CDR1 is MNHEY and CDR2 is SVGEGT. CDR3 length: 15 amino acids. Trimming took 6 bases from V and 1 from J; bases not matched to a gene: 8. The CDR3 protein is CASSRPGQSNYGYTF. The CDR3 DNA follows: TGTGCCAGCAGCCGCCCGGGACAGAGTAACTATGGCTACACCTTC.

The V gene is TRBV11-2, the J gene TRBJ1-4; TRBD1 agrees at 7 bases. The V segment lost 0 bases and the J segment 5 bases; nucleotides outside the gene matches: 3. The CDR3 extends over 15 amino acids. CDR1 is SGHAT, CDR2 FQNNGV, per germline. This chain's CDR3 is CASSLDTRGNEKLFF. The CDR3, as DNA: TGTGCCAGCAGCTTAGATACCAGGGGGAATGAAAAACTGTTTTTT. The whole variable domain, filled in from reference TRBV11-2 and TRBJ1-4, reads EAGVAQSPRYKIIEKRQSVAFWCNPISGHATLYWYQQILGQGPKLLIQFQNNGVVDDSQLPKDRFSAERLKGVDSTLKIQPAKLEDSAVYLCASSLDTRGNEKLFFGSGTQLSVL.